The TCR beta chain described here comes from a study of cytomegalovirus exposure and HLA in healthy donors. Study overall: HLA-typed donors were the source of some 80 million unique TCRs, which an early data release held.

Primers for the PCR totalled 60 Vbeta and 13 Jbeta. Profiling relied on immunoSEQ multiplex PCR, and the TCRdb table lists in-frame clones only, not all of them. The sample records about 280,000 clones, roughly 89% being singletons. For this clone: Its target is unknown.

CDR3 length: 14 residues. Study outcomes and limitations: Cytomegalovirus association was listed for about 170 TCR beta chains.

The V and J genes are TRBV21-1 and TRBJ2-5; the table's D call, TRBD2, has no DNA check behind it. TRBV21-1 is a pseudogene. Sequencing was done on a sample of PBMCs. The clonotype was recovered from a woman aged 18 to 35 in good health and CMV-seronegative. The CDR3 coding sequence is TGTGCCAGCAGCCCCGGCGGGGGCGCAGAGACCCAGTACTTC. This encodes CASSPGGGAETQYF.